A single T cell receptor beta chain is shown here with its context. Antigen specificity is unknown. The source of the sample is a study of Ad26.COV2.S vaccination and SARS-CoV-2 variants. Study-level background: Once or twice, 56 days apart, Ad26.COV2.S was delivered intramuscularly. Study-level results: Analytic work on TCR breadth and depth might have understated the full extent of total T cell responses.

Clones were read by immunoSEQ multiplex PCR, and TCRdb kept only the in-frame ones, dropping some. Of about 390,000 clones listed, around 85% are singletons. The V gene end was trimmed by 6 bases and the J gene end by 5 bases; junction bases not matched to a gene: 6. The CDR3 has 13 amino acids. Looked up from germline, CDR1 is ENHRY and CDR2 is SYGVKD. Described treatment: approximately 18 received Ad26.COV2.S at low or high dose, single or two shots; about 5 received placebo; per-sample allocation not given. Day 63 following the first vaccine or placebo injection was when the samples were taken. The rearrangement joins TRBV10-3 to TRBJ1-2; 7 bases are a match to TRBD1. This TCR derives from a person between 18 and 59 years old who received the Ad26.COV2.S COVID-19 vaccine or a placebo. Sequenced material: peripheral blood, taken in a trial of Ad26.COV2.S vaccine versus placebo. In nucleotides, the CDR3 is TGTGCCATCAGGGCTGACAGGGAATATGGCTACACCTTC. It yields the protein CAIRADREYGYTF.